The TCR beta chain under discussion was sequenced for a study of shared clonotypes between healthy human individuals (dated by TCRdb to the early 2020s). Study-level background: The cohort comprised a couple of women and a few men aged 18 to 49 years. Leukapheresis yielded between about 0.94 and 10 billion PBMCs per donor. Different laboratories and diverse techniques were used to prepare libraries and sequence TCR repertoires, to increase sequencing depth and limit assay-specific biases. Blood TCR repertoires of roughly five healthy adults were deeply sequenced to estimate repertoire size and the extent of clonotype sharing between individuals. General study outcomes and caveats: Pairwise subsampling led to the expectation that sequencing depth would affect the degree of clonotype sharing among donors. The genetic and exposure-history diversity represented was limited by the small number of donors. Sampling was restricted to blood, and TCR repertoires in tissues likely differ from the TCR repertoires found in blood.

Trimming at the junction amounts to 6 bases on V and 3 bases on J, and the germline ends lie 5 bases apart. From its cysteine to its phenylalanine, the CDR3 spans 12 amino acids. CDR3 DNA is the only sequence kept; it has 36 bases, read in frame from the first base. The germline V gene sets CDR1 to SNHLY and CDR2 to FYNNEI. Using the deep immunoSEQ assay, multiplex PCR amplified TCR CDR3 regions from genomic DNA. Genomic DNA extracted from each cell subset was distributed evenly over all wells of several immunoSEQ 96-well plates, and each plate served as one replicate. For unsorted PBMC, 250 to 350 ng genomic DNA, equal to 30,000 or so T cell genomes, was loaded into each replicate PCR. Ten immunoSEQ deep assay plates were used to sequence unsorted PBMC genomic DNA. The purified libraries were quantified using a Qubit 3.0 fluorometer, sized with a Bioanalyzer 2100, and then quantified again using the KAPA Library Quantification kit. Each immunoSEQ 96-well plate was sequenced on its own single-read 150-cycle Illumina NextSeq 550 flow cell. As for how the authors treated the data: Because the immunoSEQ output included only junctional sequences and no quality scores, the filtering could not be the same as the filtering used for full-length reads. To assign V/J genes and CDR3, sequences were annotated against IMGT germline references using PyIR, a Python wrapper for IgBLAST v1.9. Reads with weak V/J assignments (E-value above 1e-6), missing CDR3, stop codons, out-of-frame junctions, or ambiguous translated residues were removed. V3J clonotypes were defined as sequences sharing an identical inferred V gene, J gene, and CDR3 amino acid sequence. Percentage overlap between repertoires was calculated by dividing the number of shared unique clonotypes by the size of the smaller repertoire. Repertoire richness was assessed with RTK rarefaction, the Chao1 estimator, and Recon v2.1 estimates of unobserved clonotypes. TCRdb holds this immuneACCESS table with in-frame rearrangements only. Some clones are missing; in checked studies, unresolved V genes explain under half, and the rest has no known cause. V, J and clone size derive from that table, while D and trimming were established from the DNA sequence. This sample holds around 430,000 clones; around 79% were observed only once. The ten largest clonotypes hold under 15% of the sample.

A remark on this clone: The specificity of this receptor is unknown. No per-base quality is available; no much larger clone lies one base away.

The donors were healthy, HIV-negative adults with no recently reported acute infections or vaccinations. Every donor was a Caucasian adult living in Nashville, Tennessee, USA. In the unsorted samples, 90 million to 100 million PBMCs were counted, and genomic DNA was extracted using the QIAamp DNA Blood Mini kit. Blood was collected by leukapheresis, and PBMCs were isolated by Ficoll-Histopaque density gradient centrifugation and then cryopreserved in liquid nitrogen vapor phase. Sample: PBMCs. The chain uses TRBV2 and TRBJ2-2; the D gene identity is not certain. This receptor was taken from a woman aged 35 to 49 in good health. Some clones in this sample may be carry-over from other donors' samples. At the DNA level, the sequence is TGTGCCAGCAGCTCAGACACCGGGGAGCTGTTTTTT. It codes for CASSSDTGELFF.